The rows below give T cell receptor beta chains drawn from one sample of a study of cytomegalovirus exposure and HLA in healthy donors. TCRdb's table, derived via immunoSEQ multiplex PCR, lists solely in-frame clones and lacks some. This repertoire shows 150,000 to 200,000 clones, more than 80% found once; its top ten account for about 7%. Sequenced: PBMCs. These receptors were taken from a woman in her thirties in good health and CMV-seropositive. Each CDR3 is given with its conserved first and last residue. The D gene is left open where the match is weak. A row's size may be missing; if present it is once, few, many or a size class.

CDR3 protein: CASSLGGQGSHEQYF; CDR3 DNA: TGTGCCAGCAGCTTAGGGGGACAGGGTTCCCACGAGCAGTACTTC; V gene: TRBV7-9; D gene: TRBD1; clone size: -; J gene: TRBJ2-7
CDR3 protein: CASSLSRVVRTQYF; CDR3 DNA: TGTGCCAGCAGCTTATCGAGGGTGGTTAGGACCCAGTACTTC; V gene: TRBV7-2; D gene: -; clone size: -; J gene: TRBJ2-5
CDR3 protein: CASSSGGEGLSSDEQYF; CDR3 DNA: TGTGCCAGCAGTAGTGGGGGGGAGGGCCTATCATCAGACGAGCAGTACTTC; V gene: TRBV7-9; D gene: TRBD2; clone size: -; J gene: TRBJ2-7
CDR3 protein: CASSLSEGDREQYF; CDR3 DNA: TGTGCCAGCAGCTTAAGCGAGGGGGACAGAGAGCAGTACTTC; V gene: TRBV11-2; D gene: TRBD1; clone size: few; J gene: TRBJ2-7
CDR3 protein: CASSGWEGEKLFF; CDR3 DNA: TGTGCCAGCAGCGGTTGGGAGGGGGAAAAACTGTTTTTT; V gene: TRBV27; D gene: -; clone size: once; J gene: TRBJ1-4
CDR3 protein: CASWDRGWETQYF; CDR3 DNA: TGTGCCAGCTGGGACAGGGGTTGGGAGACCCAGTACTTC; V gene: TRBV28; D gene: TRBD1; clone size: -; J gene: TRBJ2-5
CDR3 protein: CASSPDSTKGNTIYF; CDR3 DNA: TGTGCCAGCAGCCCGGACAGCACTAAGGGAAACACCATATATTTT; V gene: TRBV5-6; D gene: -; clone size: once; J gene: TRBJ1-3
CDR3 protein: CASRPFGDSPSF; CDR3 DNA: TGTGCCAGCAGGCCCTTCGGGGACAGCCCCTCTTTT; V gene: TRBV5-6; D gene: TRBD1; clone size: -; J gene: TRBJ2-3
CDR3 protein: CASSLGLVKLFF; CDR3 DNA: TGTGCCAGCAGCCTCGGGTTGGTAAAACTGTTTTTT; V gene: TRBV28; D gene: -; clone size: few; J gene: TRBJ1-4
CDR3 protein: CASSQDWTSGASYEQYF; CDR3 DNA: TGCGCCAGCAGCCAAGATTGGACTAGCGGGGCCTCCTACGAGCAGTACTTC; V gene: TRBV4-1; D gene: TRBD2; clone size: -; J gene: TRBJ2-7
CDR3 protein: CASSQETRLETQYF; CDR3 DNA: TGCGCCAGCAGCCAAGAAACGCGGTTAGAGACCCAGTACTTC; V gene: TRBV4-3; D gene: -; clone size: -; J gene: TRBJ2-5
CDR3 protein: CASSFRGGGSDTQYF; CDR3 DNA: TGTGCCAGCAGTTTTAGGGGAGGGGGTTCAGATACGCAGTATTTT; V gene: TRBV28; D gene: -; clone size: -; J gene: TRBJ2-3
CDR3 protein: CASSYSLDREQFF; CDR3 DNA: TGTGCCAGCAGTTACTCATTGGACAGGGAGCAGTTCTTC; V gene: TRBV6-5; D gene: TRBD1; clone size: once; J gene: TRBJ2-1
CDR3 protein: CASSIIHTDTQYF; CDR3 DNA: TGTGCCAGCAGCATCATACACACAGATACGCAGTATTTT; V gene: TRBV7-3; D gene: -; clone size: once; J gene: TRBJ2-3
CDR3 protein: CASSYPGGGGYNEQFF; CDR3 DNA: TGTGCCAGCAGTTACCCGGGCGGGGGTGGTTACAATGAGCAGTTCTTC; V gene: TRBV6-5; D gene: TRBD2; clone size: few; J gene: TRBJ2-1
CDR3 protein: CASSLGQGGTGELFF; CDR3 DNA: TGTGCCAGCAGCTTAGGACAGGGGGGAACCGGGGAGCTGTTTTTT; V gene: TRBV9; D gene: TRBD1; clone size: -; J gene: TRBJ2-2
CDR3 protein: CASSPGQVTDEQYF; CDR3 DNA: TGTGCCAGCAGCCCCGGACAGGTGACGGACGAGCAGTACTTC; V gene: TRBV7-3; D gene: TRBD1; clone size: -; J gene: TRBJ2-7
CDR3 protein: CASSLVAYGYTF; CDR3 DNA: TGTGCCAGCAGCTTAGTGGCCTATGGCTACACCTTC; V gene: TRBV11-2; D gene: -; clone size: once; J gene: TRBJ1-2
CDR3 protein: CASNISPDRSYPF; CDR3 DNA: TGTGCCAGCAACATCTCCCCGGACAGGTCTTATCCCTTC; V gene: TRBV6-5; D gene: TRBD1; clone size: -; J gene: TRBJ1-2
CDR3 protein: CATSRGRGTNANTQYF; CDR3 DNA: TGTGCCACCAGCAGAGGCCGCGGGACCAACGCCAATACGCAGTATTTT; V gene: TRBV15; D gene: -; clone size: -; J gene: TRBJ2-3
CDR3 protein: CASSQTAGGYTGELFF; CDR3 DNA: TGCGCCAGCAGCCAAACAGCGGGGGGATACACCGGGGAGCTGTTTTTT; V gene: TRBV4-3; D gene: TRBD2; clone size: -; J gene: TRBJ2-2
CDR3 protein: CSATGGFTEAFF; CDR3 DNA: TGCAGCGCCACGGGGGGGTTCACTGAAGCTTTCTTT; V gene: TRBV29-1; D gene: -; clone size: -; J gene: TRBJ1-1
CDR3 protein: CASSTRVDTEAFF; CDR3 DNA: TGTGCCAGTAGTACCAGGGTGGACACTGAAGCTTTCTTT; V gene: TRBV19; D gene: -; clone size: -; J gene: TRBJ1-1
CDR3 protein: CASSRGGGWEKLFF; CDR3 DNA: TGTGCCAGCAGCCGCGGGGGGGGTTGGGAAAAACTGTTTTTT; V gene: TRBV6-5; D gene: -; clone size: -; J gene: TRBJ1-4
CDR3 protein: CASSLVGQGQGDTQYF; CDR3 DNA: TGCGCCAGCAGCTTGGTGGGACAGGGGCAGGGAGATACGCAGTATTTT; V gene: TRBV5-1; D gene: TRBD1; clone size: once; J gene: TRBJ2-3
CDR3 protein: CASSPSGGGVVDTQYF; CDR3 DNA: TGTGCCAGCAGCCCTAGCGGGGGGGGAGTCGTGGATACGCAGTATTTT; V gene: TRBV9; D gene: TRBD2; clone size: -; J gene: TRBJ2-3
CDR3 protein: CASSLFQGLQEKLFF; CDR3 DNA: TGTGCCAGCAGCTTATTCCAGGGTCTTCAGGAAAAACTGTTTTTT; V gene: TRBV7-2; D gene: -; clone size: few; J gene: TRBJ1-4
CDR3 protein: CASSRRSPSTDTQYF; CDR3 DNA: TGCGCCAGCAGCCGGAGGTCTCCTAGCACAGATACGCAGTATTTT; V gene: TRBV5-1; D gene: -; clone size: -; J gene: TRBJ2-3
CDR3 protein: CASSISGQAYEQYF; CDR3 DNA: TGCGCCAGCAGCATCAGTGGACAGGCCTACGAGCAGTACTTC; V gene: TRBV5-1; D gene: TRBD1; clone size: -; J gene: TRBJ2-7
CDR3 protein: CASSLGGPETQYF; CDR3 DNA: TGTGCCAGCAGCTTAGGTGGGCCCGAGACCCAGTACTTC; V gene: TRBV7-2; D gene: -; clone size: -; J gene: TRBJ2-5
CDR3 protein: CASSDRLAGSDTQYF; CDR3 DNA: TGTGCCAGCAGCGATCGACTAGCGGGGTCCGATACGCAGTATTTT; V gene: TRBV9; D gene: TRBD2; clone size: -; J gene: TRBJ2-3
CDR3 protein: CASSSGTGIGLGAFF; CDR3 DNA: TGCGCCAGCAGCTCCGGGACAGGGATCGGCCTCGGAGCTTTCTTT; V gene: TRBV5-1; D gene: TRBD1; clone size: few; J gene: TRBJ1-1
CDR3 protein: CASSLDYANTGELFF; CDR3 DNA: TGTGCCAGCAGTTTGGACTACGCGAACACCGGGGAGCTGTTTTTT; V gene: TRBV28; D gene: -; clone size: -; J gene: TRBJ2-2
CDR3 protein: CASSVGTGNENIQYF; CDR3 DNA: TGTGCCAGCAGCGTAGGGACAGGGAACGAAAACATTCAGTACTTC; V gene: TRBV9; D gene: TRBD1; clone size: -; J gene: TRBJ2-4
CDR3 protein: CASSPREAGGLYQPQHF; CDR3 DNA: TGCGCCAGCAGCCCCCGTGAGGCAGGGGGCCTTTATCAGCCCCAGCATTTT; V gene: TRBV4-1; D gene: TRBD1; clone size: -; J gene: TRBJ1-5
CDR3 protein: CASRDSQETQYF; CDR3 DNA: TGTGCCAGCAGGGACAGCCAAGAGACCCAGTACTTC; V gene: TRBV2; D gene: -; clone size: once; J gene: TRBJ2-5
CDR3 protein: CASSQAGTSSYEQYF; CDR3 DNA: TGCGCCAGCAGCCAAGCCGGGACTAGCTCCTACGAGCAGTACTTC; V gene: TRBV4-1; D gene: TRBD2; clone size: once; J gene: TRBJ2-7
CDR3 protein: CASSSQGYNQPQHF; CDR3 DNA: TGTGCCAGCAGCTCGCAGGGATACAATCAGCCCCAGCATTTT; V gene: TRBV7-8; D gene: -; clone size: few; J gene: TRBJ1-5
CDR3 protein: CASSPTPGLAGPNTGELFF; CDR3 DNA: TGTGCCAGCAGCCCTACCCCGGGACTAGCGGGCCCGAACACCGGGGAGCTGTTTTTT; V gene: TRBV7-2; D gene: TRBD2; clone size: -; J gene: TRBJ2-2
CDR3 protein: CSVSGTGFNNEQFF; CDR3 DNA: TGCAGCGTTTCCGGGACAGGGTTCAACAATGAGCAGTTCTTC; V gene: TRBV29-1; D gene: TRBD1; clone size: -; J gene: TRBJ2-1
CDR3 protein: CASSATSGNRGEQYF; CDR3 DNA: TGTGCCAGCTCAGCGACTAGCGGGAACCGGGGCGAGCAGTACTTC; V gene: TRBV18; D gene: TRBD2; clone size: -; J gene: TRBJ2-7
CDR3 protein: CASRGDRVYGYTF; CDR3 DNA: TGTGCCAGCAGGGGGGACAGGGTCTATGGCTACACCTTC; V gene: TRBV6-1; D gene: TRBD1; clone size: -; J gene: TRBJ1-2
CDR3 protein: CASSLGGRGHYNEQFF; CDR3 DNA: TGTGCCAGCAGCCTGGGGGGGAGGGGCCACTACAATGAGCAGTTCTTC; V gene: TRBV5-4; D gene: TRBD2; clone size: -; J gene: TRBJ2-1